This T cell receptor beta chain was sequenced for a study of CD8 T cells in ankylosing spondylitis. Study-level results: It appeared that ankylosing spondylitis blood was characterized by a TCR beta motif of fewer than 10 highly homologous variants.

This clonotype was recorded many times. Its antigen remains unknown. TCRdb passed the 5' RACE reads through MiXCR, listing each CDR3 protein once. The sample holds over 100,000 distinct CDR3 sequences; about an eighth are singletons and the top ten take roughly 4%. CDR3 size: 12 residues. Per the germline V gene, CDR1 is DFQATT and CDR2 is SNEGSKA (reference sequence). V shed 4 bases and J shed 4 bases, with 8 bases lying between them. This TCR was sampled from a female donor with ankylosing spondylitis or in good health (not recorded which). Sequenced input: blood, either unsorted or a sorted T cell fraction (not recorded which). This rearrangement joins TRBV20-1 to TRBJ2-1, with D uncertain. CDR3 nucleotides: TGCAGTGCTAAGGGTGGATACAATGAGCAGTTCTTC. Translating gives CSAKGGYNEQFF.